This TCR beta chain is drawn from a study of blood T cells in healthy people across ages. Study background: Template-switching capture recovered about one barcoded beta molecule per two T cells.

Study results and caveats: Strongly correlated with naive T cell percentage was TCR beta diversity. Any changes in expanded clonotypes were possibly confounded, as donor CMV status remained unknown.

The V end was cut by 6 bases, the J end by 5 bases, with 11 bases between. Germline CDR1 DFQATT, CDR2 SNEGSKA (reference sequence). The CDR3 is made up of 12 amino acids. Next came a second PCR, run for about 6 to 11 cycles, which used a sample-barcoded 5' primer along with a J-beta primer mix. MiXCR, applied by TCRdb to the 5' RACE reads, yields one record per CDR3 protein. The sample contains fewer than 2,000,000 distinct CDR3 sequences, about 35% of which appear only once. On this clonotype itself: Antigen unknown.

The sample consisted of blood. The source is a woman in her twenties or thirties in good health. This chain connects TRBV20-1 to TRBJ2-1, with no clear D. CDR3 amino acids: CSALPGHNEQFF. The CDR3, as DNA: TGCAGTGCCCTTCCTGGGCACAATGAGCAGTTCTTC.